The clone carrying this TCR beta chain was detected a few times. No antigen is known for it. This record comes from a study of T cell repertoires in cytomegalovirus infection. Across the study: In the study, CMV epitopes included recently identified HLA-C-restricted and well-studied HLA-B-restricted ones.

V was pared by 1 base and J by 5 bases, with 15 bases between. Per germline, CDR1 MGHRA and CDR2 YSYEKL. The CDR3 consists of 16 residues. Study-level findings and limits: HLA-C-restricted, CMV-specific TCR beta clonotypes were dominant ex vivo.

MiXCR was run by TCRdb on the reads, yielding one entry per CDR3 protein. The sample records a few hundred thousand distinct CDR3 sequences, over 35% being singletons. The material sequenced was cultured PBMCs, taken from culture after CMV antigen stimulation. The sequence was obtained from a human donor in good health (CMV status not recorded). Some clones in this sample may be carry-over from other donors' samples. This chain connects TRBV4-1 to TRBJ1-5; unclear D gene. The CDR3 loop reads CASSQGLGSPHQPQHF. The CDR3 coding sequence is TGCGCCAGCAGCCAAGGACTAGGGAGCCCCCATCAGCCCCAGCATTTT.